This TCR beta chain derives from a study of cytomegalovirus exposure and HLA in healthy donors (dated by TCRdb to about 2017). Notes on the research overall: An earlier analysis of some 550 of the donors reported about 290 Gb of sequence data and 120 million or so unique TCR beta sequences from 150 million to 200 million T cells. Donor age, sex, ethnicity and CMV serostatus were collected together with the repertoire data. The later analysis used no new phenotypic data to find candidate immune exposures, relying instead on TCR beta sequences and their occurrence across donors. The study aimed to test whether signatures of past pathogen exposure could be identified by cataloging public T cell receptors. HLA typing included class I and class II loci at four-digit resolution. The genetic ancestry cluster associated with self-reported Caucasian donors included approximately 85% of the roughly 390 genotyped donors. The number of typed donors differed by locus: roughly 629-640 for A, B, C, DRB1 and DQB1; approximately 540 for DQA1; 606 for DPA1; and around 490 for DPB1. In a later genetic analysis, genome-wide SNP genotypes for about 65% of the 666 donors were used, and that subset was treated as a discovery cohort. The study used immunosequencing to profile the T cell repertoires of around 600 subjects and linked those repertoires to cytomegalovirus serostatus. All discovery cohort repertoires had been generated using a single sequencing platform. In an earlier analysis of 550 to 700 of the donors, high-throughput TCR beta sequencing was used to judge whether each TCR beta V gene segment behaved as functional or pseudogenic. Along with the roughly 710-subject first cohort, a separate validation cohort of over a hundred different subjects was used. A later analysis re-analyzed previously published TCR beta repertoires from 666 donors and added high-resolution HLA genotyping to study TCR occurrence patterns. To predict cytomegalovirus infection status, the study combined high-throughput TCR immunosequencing, statistical association of individual TCRs with disease status, and machine learning. Approximately 310 gigabases of sequencing data and around 87 million unique TCR sequences were included in an early release covering 500 to 750 HLA-typed donors. Among about 360 genotyped donors of the cohort, an average of 235,054 unique TCR beta nucleotide sequences were sequenced per donor, around 18% of them non-productive. Because of strong linkage in the cohort, roughly five DR-DQ haplotypes were treated as single units for association and clustering.

In the case of this clone: It lacks a known antigen. No base qualities exist here, and no much larger clone lies one base off it.

Findings and caveats that apply to the study as a whole: According to a later genetic analysis, donors in an Asian-associated ancestry cluster had fewer N-insertions in productive TCRs than the approximately 670-donor mean. A later analysis associated 16,951 TCR beta sequences with specific HLA alleles at a false discovery rate of 0.05. A total of roughly 160 TCR beta chains were listed by the study as associated with cytomegalovirus. The authors suggested that the approach could potentially be extended to other disease states and immunological phenotypes. In a later analysis, HLA-associated TCR beta chains were found to be more clonally expanded and to have lower generation probabilities than equally common non-associated chains. A later analysis found that most CMV-associated TCR beta chains appeared HLA-restricted, with HLA associations seemingly driven largely by CMV exposure. A cluster of highly shared sequence variants was judged likely to represent a technical artifact of the sequencing pipeline. Across donors, most TCR sequences were observed very rarely, whereas some public TCRs were present in many individuals. Because counts were too low, about 18 rarely observed V segments, including chromosome 9 orphons, were excluded from the earlier analysis of under 650 of the donors. Broadly in line with IMGT annotations, most TCR beta V segments showed up in productive rearrangements about 87% or about 30% of the time in an earlier analysis of some 590 of the donors. In this cohort, only TCR beta chains were sequenced, and detectable features were limited by the absence of alpha or paired-chain data. Because the 87-base-pair reads could not distinguish some IMGT-functional V segments, including TRBV6-2 and TRBV6-3, those segments were excluded. A later analysis found that TCR association rates varied across HLA loci, with DRB1 alleles showing the most associated TCRs and HLA-C alleles the fewest. Immune exposure information for the cohort was limited to CMV serostatus. A few of the identified cytomegalovirus-associated TCR beta chains were confirmed in vitro to be specific for cytomegalovirus antigens. Because some donors lacked HLA typing at each locus, the association tests relied only on the typed subset. According to a later analysis, parvovirus B19, influenza, CMV and Epstein-Barr virus appeared linked to several top co-occurrence clusters. Roughly uniform sequencing depth across donors was assumed in presence/absence analyses, although this assumption may not hold. In both the original and validation cohorts, the classifier was reported to diagnose cytomegalovirus status with high specificity and sensitivity. A later genetic analysis associated a missense DCLRE1C variant with V-gene and J-gene trimming of TCR beta chains, and an independent cohort replicated the association. A further reported finding was that TCR beta sequences accurately predicted the HLA-A and HLA-B alleles for most subjects in the first cohort. Linkage disequilibrium might explain the correlated functional status among segregating V segments, but an unknown experimental factor could not be excluded. Strong co-occurrence of HLA alleles, especially DR and DQ, made assigning TCR associations to individual alleles difficult.

The library relied on the immunoSEQ multiplex PCR assay. The multiplex PCR relied on a mix of 60 forward primers for TCR Vbeta segments and 13 reverse primers for TCR Jbeta segments. Amplification of the CDR3 region of rearranged TCR beta genes was performed with a multiplex PCR assay on genomic DNA. Amplified TCR beta libraries were sequenced as 87-base-pair reads on the Illumina HiSeq System. Under the source paper's analysis protocol: In a later analysis, tens of millions of unique TCR beta chains were counted across the roughly 670 repertoires, and approximately 9.9 million of these chains were shared by at least two donors. Raw reads were error-corrected and collapsed into unique sequences by a nearest-neighbor algorithm in which closely related sequences were merged to remove PCR and sequencing errors. Alignment of CDR3 sequences to IMGT reference sequences was used to assign V, D and J gene segments. For a sequence to be retained, at least a six-nucleotide match to both a V gene segment and a J gene segment was required. Rearrangements were called productive when the CDR3 lacked stop codons and stayed in frame with V and J; all others were non-productive. CDR3 was defined according to IMGT convention as the region running from the second conserved V-encoded cysteine to the conserved J-encoded phenylalanine. Sequences without an unambiguous match to a single V gene segment were excluded from the earlier analysis of a few hundred of the donors. In an earlier analysis of roughly 500 of the donors, V segments were called functional above 56.7% productive rearrangements and were called segregating when the between-donor standard deviation exceeded 5%. A statistical classification framework was built to diagnose cytomegalovirus status from the catalog of TCR beta chain sequences. V and J gene assignment, in a later analysis, came from comparing TCR nucleotide sequences with IMGT/GENE-DB human TR gene sequences. Using the TCRdist pipeline, a later analysis assigned CDR3 sequences along with most-parsimonious VDJ recombination scenarios. In a later analysis, each TCR beta chain was defined by its CDR3 amino acid sequence together with its V-gene family, and reads without a unique V-gene family were excluded. To address suspected cross-contamination and a sequencing artifact, a later analysis removed under 600 highly shared, low-generation-probability nucleotide sequences. For each public chain, a later analysis derived a clonal expansion index from normalized ranks of inferred template counts within each repertoire. In a later analysis, generation probabilities were computed using a VDJ recombination model fitted to out-of-frame rearrangements, and the results were checked against IGoR. A later analysis scored TCR-TCR, TCR-HLA and TCR-CMV co-occurrence with hypergeometric tests, applying a repertoire-size bias correction to TCR pairs. A later analysis estimated false discovery rates by permuting HLA or CMV assignments 20 times. In a later analysis, co-occurring TCRs were grouped using DBSCAN, and TCRdist sequence similarity was added for clustering within HLA-allele-positive subsets. Co-occurrence clustering excluded repertoires with fewer than 30,000 or more than 120,000 public chains, plus five with anomalous nucleotide sharing. TCRdb obtained this table from immuneACCESS and retained in-frame rearrangements with V and J assigned. These tables miss some clones; where compared with another copy, unresolved V genes account for less than half of the shortfall, and the remainder is unexplained. That table gives V, J and clone size, and the DNA gave D and trimming. This sample gives some 120,000 clones in total; approximately 80% of them show up just once. About 2.5% of the sample goes to the ten largest clones.

The CDR3 spans 16 residues, from the cysteine through the phenylalanine. Of all the DNA, just the CDR3 is kept, 48 bases in frame from base 1. V is reduced by 1 base and J by 4 bases, leaving a spacing of 13 bases between them. As encoded in the germline V gene, CDR1 is SGHAT while CDR2 is FQNNGV. The cohort consisted of 666 healthy bone marrow donors. Cohort members were all nominally healthy when sampled, although unrecorded immune exposures were likely present. The donor tested CMV seronegative and was one of the 352 seronegative cohort members. A peripheral blood sample was collected from each donor, and TCR beta sequencing was performed on peripheral blood mononuclear cells. The Qiagen DNeasy Blood Extraction Kit was used to extract genomic DNA from the blood cell samples.

The clonotype comes from a man aged 25 to 40 in good health and CMV-seronegative. Sample: PBMCs. The sequence is built from TRBV11-2 and TRBJ1-4; possibly the D gene is TRBD1, per 6 matching bases. CDR3 sequence: CASSLGTETINEKLFF. The nucleotides are TGTGCCAGCAGCTTAGGGACAGAAACCATTAATGAAAAACTGTTTTTT.